This T cell receptor beta chain was sequenced in a study of CD8+CD57+ T cells in acquired aplastic anemia. Across the whole study: Sorted CD4+ plus CD8+ cells gave DNA averaging roughly 3.2 ug.

Sequenced patients had shown CD8+CD57+ cell expansion by flow cytometry. No therapy was given to patients before blood sampling. Findings of the study overall: A set of around 30 CD8+ CDR3 sequences was shared between patients and controls, and these sequences appeared highly expressed in patients. Patient and control CD8+ Simpson's diversity was not significantly different.

The CDR3 covers 18 residues. Germline V gene lookup returns CDR1 SNHLY and CDR2 FYNNEI. Genomic DNA, the template, was used for profiling of the TCR beta VDJ and CDR3. TCRdb re-derived calls from the reads in MiXCR, one entry per CDR3 protein. The table has under 350,000 distinct CDR3 sequences, 56% seen once. About this clonotype: Its antigen is not known. At one of its ends the junction is not consistent with the germline gene, which may arise from a read error.

This sequence was found in a human donor with aplastic anemia. Sequencing was carried out using sorted CD4+, CD8+, or CD8+CD57+ T cells (not recorded which) from PBMCs. The chain recombines TRBV2 with TRBJ2-3; D may match TRBD1 or TRBD2 (7 bases each). The CDR3 reads CASSEVSGTGRRTGTQYF. The CDR3 DNA is TGTGCCAGCAGTGAAGTGAGCGGGACGGGGCGGAGGACAGGTACGCAGTATTTT.